The 29 T cell receptor beta chains given below trace back to one sample, sequenced in a study of T-cell memory formation after mild COVID-19. TCRdb processed the 5' RACE reads anew with MiXCR; each CDR3 protein has one entry. Among some 48,000 distinct CDR3 sequences, more than 10% were seen once, and the ten largest hold about 25%. Specimen: PBMCs or a T cell subset sorted from them (not recorded which). The source of these receptors is a man aged 18 to 35 who had mild COVID-19 (a few samples of this study predate the infection). Cell type and time point are not known.

V usage is TRBV7-8 and J usage is TRBJ1-3; 9 nucleotides align to TRBD1. Germline values: CDR1 SGHVS, CDR2 FQNEAQ. This CDR3 has 15 amino acids. J was trimmed by 0 bases and V by 5 bases; bases with no gene match: 2. The CDR3 spells CASSRDRVSGNTIYF. CDR3 coding DNA: TGTGCCAGCAGCCGGGACAGGGTCTCTGGAAACACCATATATTTT.

Relative to its sample, this clonotype is medium-sized. J is TRBJ2-1 and V is TRBV11-2; D is undetermined. V was clipped by 2 bases and J by 3 bases, with 14 bases between them. CDR1 SGHAT and CDR2 FQNNGV come from the germline V gene. This CDR3 is 16 amino acids long. CDR3 in DNA: TGTGCCAGCAGCTTATTGTCCCCGGAGTACTACAATGAGCAGTTCTTC. Translation gives CASSLLSPEYYNEQFF.

V is TRBV9 and J is TRBJ2-3; D may be TRBD1 or TRBD2 (6 bases each). This CDR3 spans 16 amino acids. Trimming took 4 bases from V and 5 from J, leaving 20 bases between them. Germline CDR1 and CDR2: SGDLS and YYNGEE. The CDR3 spells CASSPRGPREGDTQYF. CDR3 bases: TGTGCCAGCAGCCCCCGGGGGCCAAGGGAAGGAGATACGCAGTATTTT.

This chain links TRBV24-1 with TRBJ2-3; unclear D gene. CDR3 length: 13 amino acids. V dropped 4 bases and J dropped 0 bases, with 4 bases sitting between them. Per the germline V gene, CDR1 is KGHDR and CDR2 is SFDVKD. The CDR3 DNA sequence: TGTGCCACCAGTGAAGCTAGCACAGATACGCAGTATTTT. This translates into CATSEASTDTQYF.

This rearrangement joins TRBV5-6 to TRBJ1-6; D gene ambiguous. The V gene lost 2 bases and the J gene lost 6 bases, with 12 bases spanning the gap. The CDR3 totals 15 residues. Per germline, CDR1 SGHDT and CDR2 YYEEEE. CDR3 loop: CASSLSKGSNSPLHF. The CDR3 DNA is TGTGCCAGCAGCTTATCTAAGGGAAGTAATTCACCCCTCCACTTT.

The V and J genes are TRBV6-2 or TRBV6-3 and TRBJ1-1; D gene uncertain. CDR3 length equals 12 residues. Germline lookup yields CDR1 MNHEY and CDR2 SVGEGT. Trimming took off 4 bases at V and 0 bases at J, with 3 bases between the two ends. The chain's CDR3 is CASSWMNTEAFF. The CDR3 DNA sequence: TGTGCCAGCAGTTGGATGAACACTGAAGCTTTCTTT.

The chain recombines TRBV7-9 with TRBJ2-7; no clear D gene. The germline V gene has CDR1 SEHNR and CDR2 FQNEAQ (reference sequence). Trimming removed 4 bases from V and 3 bases from J, with 19 bases in between. This CDR3 has 16 residues. The CDR3 nucleotides are TGTGCCAGCAGCTCGGGTTTGACTGGCACCCGCTACGAGCAGTACTTC. Translating it yields CASSSGLTGTRYEQYF. Drawing the rest from reference TRBV7-9 and TRBJ2-7, the complete variable domain is DTGVSQNPRHKITKRGQNVTFRCDPISEHNRLYWYRQTLGQGPEFLTYFQNEAQLEKSRLLSDRFSAERPKGSFSTLEIQRTEQGDSAMYLCASSSGLTGTRYEQYFGPGTRLTVT.

There are many counts of this clonotype. This chain connects TRBV25-1 to TRBJ2-1; 7 nucleotides agree with TRBD2. This CDR3 has 17 residues. V shed 3 bases, J shed 5 bases, and the junction held 13 bases outside the gene matches. CDR1 MGHDK and CDR2 SYGVNS come from the germline V gene. CDR3 nucleotides: TGTGCCAGCAGTGAGGGAACTAGCGCTTCGGTGGACAATGAGCAGTTCTTC. This translates into CASSEGTSASVDNEQFF.

This clonotype was detected many times. The V and J genes are TRBV3-1 and TRBJ2-7; D gene uncertain. Trimming removed 0 bases at V and 6 bases at J, with 9 bases between. This CDR3 contains 13 residues. Per germline, CDR1 LGHDT and CDR2 YNNKEL (reference sequence). The CDR3 loop reads CASSQELLFEQYF. The CDR3 DNA is TGTGCCAGCAGCCAAGAACTGTTGTTCGAGCAGTACTTC.

This chain connects TRBV11-2 to TRBJ2-5, with 11 positions matching TRBD2. Germline CDR1 SGHAT, CDR2 FQNNGV. The CDR3 is 17 amino acids. Unmatched junction bases numbered 6, after V lost 1 base and J lost 2 bases. CDR3 nucleotides: TGTGCCAGCAGCTTAGTCCCTAGCGGGGGGTGGCAAGAGACCCAGTACTTC. Translated: CASSLVPSGGWQETQYF.

The chain links TRBV9 to TRBJ2-5; 10 bases agree with TRBD2. This CDR3 has 17 amino acids. The V gene's germline CDR1 is SGDLS and CDR2 YYNGEE. The junction had 14 bases not matched to a gene; V was cut back by 4 bases and J by 5 bases. CDR3 loop: CASSPGGTSGVGETQYF. The CDR3 nucleotides read TGTGCCAGCAGCCCCGGTGGAACTAGCGGGGTCGGGGAGACCCAGTACTTC.

This clonotype was seen only a few times. The rearrangement links TRBV11-1 to TRBJ2-5, with 11 bases lining up with TRBD2. V lost 3 bases to trimming and J lost 2 bases; unmatched junction nucleotides: 5. The CDR3 runs to 16 residues. CDR1 is SGHAT and CDR2 is FQDESV in the germline V gene (reference sequence). CDR3 region: CASSFGLAGGQETQYF. The CDR3 coding sequence is TGTGCCAGCAGCTTTGGGCTAGCGGGGGGTCAAGAGACCCAGTACTTC. The whole variable domain, filled in from reference TRBV11-1 and TRBJ2-5, reads EAEVAQSPRYKITEKSQAVAFWCDPISGHATLYWYRQILGQGPELLVQFQDESVVDDSQLPKDRFSAERLKGVDSTLKIQPAELGDSAMYLCASSFGLAGGQETQYFGPGTRLLVL.

The V gene is TRBV6-5, the J gene TRBJ1-2, with D tentatively TRBD1 (6 bases). V lost 6 bases to trimming and J lost 8 bases, with 16 bases between them. Germline V gene sequence: CDR1 MNHEY, CDR2 SVGAGI. The CDR3 is 13 residues long. CDR3 nucleotides: TGTGCCAGCAGCCCCGACGCAGGGGCCGGCTACACCTTC. This encodes CASSPDAGAGYTF.

There are a few counts of this clonotype. The gene calls are TRBV27 and TRBJ1-4; possible D gene TRBD1, 5 bases. Trimming cost V 3 bases and J 8 bases, with 10 bases left between them. The length of the CDR3 is 13 residues. Germline CDR1 MNHEY, CDR2 SMNVEV (reference sequence). The DNA of the CDR3 is TGTGCCAGCAGTTTTCCCGGGACCGAAAAACTGTTTTTT. Translation gives CASSFPGTEKLFF.

J is TRBJ2-1 and V is TRBV7-8; D is ambiguous. In germline, CDR1 is SGHVS, CDR2 FQNEAQ. V lost 0 bases, J lost 6 bases, and 6 bases lay in between. The CDR3 is 13 amino acids. CDR3: CASSLAGFNEQFF. Here the CDR3 DNA reads TGTGCCAGCAGCTTAGCGGGATTCAATGAGCAGTTCTTC. Drawing the rest from reference TRBV7-8 and TRBJ2-1, the complete variable domain is GAGVSQSPRYKVAKRGQDVALRCDPISGHVSLFWYQQALGQGPEFLTYFQNEAQLDKSGLPSDRFFAERPEGSVSTLKIQRTQQEDSAVYLCASSLAGFNEQFFGPGTRLTVL.

This clonotype occurred many times. CDR3 sequence: CASSYGGHYEQYF. Here the CDR3 DNA reads TGTGCCAGCAGTTACGGGGGGCATTACGAGCAGTACTTC. The rearrangement uses TRBV6-5 and TRBJ2-7; D is perhaps TRBD1 or TRBD2 (6 bases each). V lost 2 bases and J 4 bases, leaving 9 bases between the germline ends. The CDR3 length is 13 residues. CDR1 and CDR2 from the germline V gene are MNHEY and SVGAGI.

This clonotype was recorded only once. The chain carries TRBV7-2 and TRBJ1-1; 10 bases align to TRBD1. The CDR3 runs 16 residues. With V trimmed by 4 bases and J by 2 bases, 7 bases remained unmatched. The germline gives CDR1 SGHTA, CDR2 FQGNSA. CDR3 DNA: TGTGCCAGCAGCTCCGCCGGGACAGGGGTAAACACTGAAGCTTTCTTT. Translating gives CASSSAGTGVNTEAFF.

V and J are TRBV10-3 and TRBJ1-6, with 10 positions matching TRBD1. V shed 2 bases, J shed 8 bases, and the junction held 3 bases outside the gene matches. This CDR3 has 15 amino acids. Per germline, CDR1 ENHRY and CDR2 SYGVKD. The CDR3 is CAISELGTGDSPLHF. The CDR3 coding sequence is TGTGCCATCAGTGAGCTCGGGACAGGGGATTCACCCCTCCACTTT.

V gene TRBV7-2 combines with J gene TRBJ1-5; unclear D gene. The germline V gene encodes CDR1 SGHTA and CDR2 FQGNSA. V was shortened by 5 bases and J by 0 bases, with 8 bases between the two germline ends. This CDR3 spans 14 amino acids. The CDR3 DNA follows: TGTGCCAGCAGCCGAGAACATAGCAATCAGCCCCAGCATTTT. Residues: CASSREHSNQPQHF.

This clonotype was found many times. The genes are TRBV5-1 and TRBJ2-3; the D gene is possibly TRBD2 (6 bases). The CDR3 is made up of 14 amino acids. The germline CDR1 and CDR2 sequences are SGHRS and YFSETQ. Trimming pared 0 bases from V and 5 bases from J, leaving 10 bases between. The chain's CDR3 is CASSLGLDKDTQYF. The CDR3 nucleotides are TGCGCCAGCAGCTTGGGACTAGACAAAGATACGCAGTATTTT.

The chain carries TRBV5-1 and TRBJ1-5; D ambiguous. Trimming left V 4 bases short and J 2 bases short, with 13 bases between. The CDR3 length is 15 residues. The germline gives CDR1 SGHRS, CDR2 YFSETQ. CDR3 sequence: CASSRDPVGNQPQHF. CDR3 nucleotides: TGCGCCAGCAGCAGGGATCCGGTAGGCAATCAGCCCCAGCATTTT.

The chain is built from TRBV12-3 or TRBV12-4 and TRBJ2-3; D is undetermined. V shed 0 bases and J shed 2 bases, with 6 bases lying between them. The CDR3 consists of 14 residues. The chain's CDR3 is CASSLASLTDTQYF. The CDR3 coding sequence is TGTGCCAGCAGTTTAGCTAGTCTCACAGATACGCAGTATTTT.

The chain joins TRBV24-1 to TRBJ1-5; D uncertain. V lost 5 bases and J lost 12, with 13 bases in between. CDR1 and CDR2 (germline): KGHDR, SFDVKD. This CDR3 comprises 12 residues. CDR3 DNA sequence: TGTGCCACCAGTGGGGTATTGGGGAACCAGCATTTT. Residues: CATSGVLGNQHF.

The chain combines TRBV6-5 with TRBJ2-1; D is ambiguous. CDR1 and CDR2 from the germline V gene are MNHEY and SVGAGI. Between the trimmed V and J ends, which lost 5 bases and 4 bases, there was a span of 12 bases. CDR3 length: 14 amino acids. The CDR3 coding sequence is TGTGCCAGCAGTCCAGCAAGACCGTACAATGAGCAGTTCTTC. Its protein product is CASSPARPYNEQFF.

The chain is built from TRBV7-2 and TRBJ1-1; unclear D gene. The CDR3 spans 14 residues. Trimming pared 0 bases from V and 4 bases from J, leaving 9 bases between. Per the germline V gene, CDR1 is SGHTA and CDR2 is FQGNSA. CDR3 in amino acids: CASSLARRVTEAFF. The CDR3 DNA reads TGTGCCAGCAGCTTAGCTCGTAGGGTCACTGAAGCTTTCTTT.

The chain is built from TRBV15 and TRBJ2-1; the match to TRBD1 covers 10 bases. This CDR3 is built from 15 residues. Germline CDR1 LNHNV, CDR2 YYDKDF (reference sequence). Trimming at V came to 4 bases and at J to 7 bases, leaving 7 bases not matched to a gene. The CDR3 region is CATSTRTGGGNEQFF. CDR3 DNA sequence: TGTGCCACCAGCACCCGGACAGGGGGAGGTAATGAGCAGTTCTTC.

This clonotype was seen many times. The chain has TRBV6-5 and TRBJ2-7; D is unclear. V was cut by 3 bases and J by 1 base, with 10 bases left in between. This CDR3 is built from 14 residues. Looked up from germline, CDR1 is MNHEY and CDR2 is SVGAGI. DNA for the CDR3: TGTGCCAGCAGTTATTCCGTTGGTTCCTACGAGCAGTACTTC. Residues: CASSYSVGSYEQYF.

The chain links TRBV18 to TRBJ2-1, with D maybe TRBD1 (5 bases). Trimming took off 3 bases at V and 7 bases at J, with 7 bases between the two ends. The V gene's germline CDR1 is KGHSH and CDR2 LQKENI. The CDR3 contains 12 residues. The CDR3 spells CASSPPGNEQFF. CDR3 nucleotides: TGTGCCAGCTCACCGCCAGGGAATGAGCAGTTCTTC.

By sample share, this clonotype is medium-sized (0.01 to 0.1%). V is TRBV7-6 and J is TRBJ2-7, with D possibly TRBD1 on 5 matching bases. The CDR3 is 13 amino acids. CDR1 SGHVS and CDR2 FNYEAQ come from the germline V gene. With 4 bases removed from V and 6 bases from J, the gap between germline ends came to 13 bases. CDR3 sequence: CASSSTHQGEQYF. DNA for the CDR3: TGTGCCAGCAGCTCAACCCACCAGGGCGAGCAGTACTTC.